The T cell receptor (beta chain) under discussion was sequenced for a study of beta chain features in type 1 diabetes. CD45RO/CCR7/CD25/CD127/CD95/CD27 separated CD4+ naive, central memory, regulatory and stem cell-like memory cells by sorting. V was trimmed by 2 bases and J by 2 bases, leaving 7 bases between them. The CDR3 is 13 residues long. Germline V lookup: CDR1 SNHLY, CDR2 FYNNEI. cDNA synthesis used the whole RNA isolate, giving expressed TCRB sequences. Sequencing was performed with immunoSEQ multiplex PCR; in TCRdb, only in-frame clones are kept and a portion is missing. Seen here are 450,000 or so clones, 10% to 12% observed once, and the top ten hold less than 0.06%.

This sequence was found in a woman aged 18-30 years in good health. This chain connects TRBV2 to TRBJ2-7; D may be TRBD1 (5 bases). Source material: naive CD4+ T cells from blood. The DNA for the CDR3 is TGTGCCAGCAGTGAAACAGGCGCCTACGAGCAGTACGTC. Amino acid sequence: CASSETGAYEQYV.